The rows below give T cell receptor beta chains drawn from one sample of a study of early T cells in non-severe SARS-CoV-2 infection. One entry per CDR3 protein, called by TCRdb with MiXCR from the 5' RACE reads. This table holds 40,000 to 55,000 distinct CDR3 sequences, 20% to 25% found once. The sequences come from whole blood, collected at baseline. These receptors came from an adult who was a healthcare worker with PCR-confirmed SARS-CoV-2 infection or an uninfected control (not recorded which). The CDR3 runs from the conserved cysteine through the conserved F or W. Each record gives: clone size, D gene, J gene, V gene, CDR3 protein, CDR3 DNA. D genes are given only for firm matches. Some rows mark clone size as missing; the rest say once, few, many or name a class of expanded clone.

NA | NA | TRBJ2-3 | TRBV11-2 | CASSLASDTQYF | TGTGCCAGCAGCTTAGCCTCAGATACGCAGTATTTT
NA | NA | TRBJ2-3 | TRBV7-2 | CASSFRALGDTQYF | TGTGCCAGCAGCTTCCGGGCCCTGGGGGATACGCAGTATTTT
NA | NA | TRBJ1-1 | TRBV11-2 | CASSLDGQGVEAFF | TGTGCCAGCAGCTTAGATGGCCAGGGCGTTGAAGCTTTCTTT
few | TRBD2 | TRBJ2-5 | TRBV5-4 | CASSSSGEGETQYF | TGTGCCAGCAGCTCGAGCGGGGAGGGGGAGACCCAGTACTTC
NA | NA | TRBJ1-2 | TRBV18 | CASSPQVRECYTF | TGTGCCAGCTCACCACAGGTCAGGGAATGCTACACCTTC
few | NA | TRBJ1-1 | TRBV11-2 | CASSLYVGTEAFF | TGTGCCAGCAGCTTATACGTGGGGACTGAAGCTTTCTTT
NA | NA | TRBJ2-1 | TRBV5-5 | CASSLVQGHGEQFF | TGTGCCAGCAGCTTGGTACAGGGTCATGGTGAGCAGTTCTTC
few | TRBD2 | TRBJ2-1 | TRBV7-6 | CASSLRGVGLAGISSYNEQFF | TGTGCCAGCAGCTTAAGAGGTGTAGGACTAGCGGGTATCAGCTCCTACAATGAGCAGTTCTTC
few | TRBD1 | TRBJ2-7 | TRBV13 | CASSWPGTGDYEQYF | TGTGCCAGCAGCTGGCCGGGGACAGGGGACTACGAGCAGTACTTC
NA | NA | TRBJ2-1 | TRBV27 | CASSLPPPGFYNEQFF | TGTGCCAGCAGTTTACCACCCCCAGGTTTTTACAATGAGCAGTTCTTC
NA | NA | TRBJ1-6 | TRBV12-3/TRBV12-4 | CASSQAYSPLHF | TGTGCCAGCAGCCAAGCATATTCACCCCTCCACTTT
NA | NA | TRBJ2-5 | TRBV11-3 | CASSLDPRQETQYF | TGTGCCAGCAGCTTAGACCCCCGCCAAGAGACCCAGTACTTC
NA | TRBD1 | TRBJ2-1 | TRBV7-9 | CASSRQGSSYNERFF | TGTGCCAGCAGCCGACAGGGGAGCTCCTACAATGAGCGGTTCTTC
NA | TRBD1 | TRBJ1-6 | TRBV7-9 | CASSPGDRGRWSPLHF | TGTGCCAGCAGCCCCGGCGACAGGGGACGTTGGTCACCCCTCCACTTT
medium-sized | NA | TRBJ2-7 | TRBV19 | CASMPGTVSYEQYF | TGTGCCAGTATGCCCGGGACGGTATCCTACGAGCAGTACTTC
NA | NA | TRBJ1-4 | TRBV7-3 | CANTGHSSEKLFF | TGTGCCAACACGGGCCACAGTTCGGAAAAACTGTTTTTT
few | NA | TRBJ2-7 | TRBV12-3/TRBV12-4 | CASSLETLARYEQYF | TGTGCCAGCAGTTTAGAGACTTTGGCTAGGTACGAGCAGTACTTC
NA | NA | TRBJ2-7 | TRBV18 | CASSPTPDFSYEQYF | TGTGCCAGCTCACCAACCCCGGACTTCTCCTACGAGCAGTACTTC
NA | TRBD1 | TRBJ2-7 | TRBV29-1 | CSALTGVSTSEQYF | TGCAGCGCACTGACAGGGGTTTCTACGTCCGAGCAGTACTTC
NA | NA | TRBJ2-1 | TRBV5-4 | CASSTQGGTYNEQFF | TGTGCCAGCAGCACACAGGGAGGTACCTACAATGAGCAGTTCTTC
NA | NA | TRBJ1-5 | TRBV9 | CASSVSGTNQPQHF | TGTGCCAGCAGCGTATCCGGGACCAATCAGCCCCAGCATTTT
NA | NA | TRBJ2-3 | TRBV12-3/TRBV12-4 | CASSHPDQTDTQYF | TGTGCCAGCAGTCACCCAGACCAAACAGATACGCAGTATTTT